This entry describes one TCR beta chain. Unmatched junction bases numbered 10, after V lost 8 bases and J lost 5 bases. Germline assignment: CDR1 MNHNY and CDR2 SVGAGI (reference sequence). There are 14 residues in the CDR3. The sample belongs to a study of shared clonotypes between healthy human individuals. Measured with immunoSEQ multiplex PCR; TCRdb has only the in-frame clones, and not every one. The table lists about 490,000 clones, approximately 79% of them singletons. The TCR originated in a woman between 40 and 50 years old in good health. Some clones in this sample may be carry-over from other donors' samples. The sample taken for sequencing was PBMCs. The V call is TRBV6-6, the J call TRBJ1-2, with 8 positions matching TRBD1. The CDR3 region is CASSLQGDQYGYTF. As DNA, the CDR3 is TGTGCCAGCTCATTACAGGGGGACCAATATGGCTACACCTTC.